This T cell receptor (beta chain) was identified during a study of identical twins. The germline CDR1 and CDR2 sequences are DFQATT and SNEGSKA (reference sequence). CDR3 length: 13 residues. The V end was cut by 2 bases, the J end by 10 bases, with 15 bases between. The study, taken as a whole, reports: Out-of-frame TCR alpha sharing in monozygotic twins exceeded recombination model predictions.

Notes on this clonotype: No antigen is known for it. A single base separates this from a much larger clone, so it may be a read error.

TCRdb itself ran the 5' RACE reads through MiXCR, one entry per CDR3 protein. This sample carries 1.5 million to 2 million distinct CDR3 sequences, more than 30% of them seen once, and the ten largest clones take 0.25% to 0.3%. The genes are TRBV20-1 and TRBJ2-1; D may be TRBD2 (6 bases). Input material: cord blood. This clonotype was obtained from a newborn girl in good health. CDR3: CSARRRGGYEQFF. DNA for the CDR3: TGCAGTGCTAGAAGGAGGGGAGGCTACGAGCAGTTCTTC.